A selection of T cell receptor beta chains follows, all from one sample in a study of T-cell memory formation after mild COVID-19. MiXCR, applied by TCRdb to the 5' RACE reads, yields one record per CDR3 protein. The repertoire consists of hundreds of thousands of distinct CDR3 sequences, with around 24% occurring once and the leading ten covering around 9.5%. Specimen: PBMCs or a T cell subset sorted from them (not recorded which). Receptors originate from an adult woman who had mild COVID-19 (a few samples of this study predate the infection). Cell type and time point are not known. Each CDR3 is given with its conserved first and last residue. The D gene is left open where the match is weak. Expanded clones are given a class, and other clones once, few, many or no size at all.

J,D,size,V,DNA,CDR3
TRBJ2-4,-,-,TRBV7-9,TGTGCCAGCAGCTTATTGGGCCCTAAGGGGGACATTCAGTACTTC,CASSLLGPKGDIQYF
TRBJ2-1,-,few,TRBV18,TGTGCCAGCTCAGGCAGCCACAATGAGCAGTTCTTC,CASSGSHNEQFF
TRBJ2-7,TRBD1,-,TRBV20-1,TGCAGTGCTCCACTGCGACCCGGGACAGGGGCGGCCGAGCAGTACTTC,CSAPLRPGTGAAEQYF
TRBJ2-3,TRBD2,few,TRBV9,TGTGCCAGCACCAAAGACCCACTAGCGGGACGCACAGATACGCAGTATTTT,CASTKDPLAGRTDTQYF
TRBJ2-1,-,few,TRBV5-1,TGCGCCAGCAGCTTGGAATACGGTTGGGAGCAGTTCTTC,CASSLEYGWEQFF
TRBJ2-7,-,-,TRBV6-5,TGTGCCAGCATAGGACGGGGGGCCGCTAACTACGAGCAGTACTTC,CASIGRGAANYEQYF
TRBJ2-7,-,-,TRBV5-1,TGCGCCAGCAGCCCGTACAGAGCTAATACCTACGAGCAGTACTTC,CASSPYRANTYEQYF
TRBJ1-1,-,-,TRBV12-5,TGTGCTAGTGGTTTGCTCCAAAGGGGGGGTAAAGTCGAAGCTTTCTTT,CASGLLQRGGKVEAFF
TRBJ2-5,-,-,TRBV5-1,TGCGCCAGCAGCTTGGGGTATGAGACCCAGTACTTC,CASSLGYETQYF
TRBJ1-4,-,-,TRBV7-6,TGTGCCAGCAGCTTCGTGACTAATGAAAAACTGTTTTTT,CASSFVTNEKLFF
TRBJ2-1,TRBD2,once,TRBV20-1,TGCAGTGCTGGTTCCCTAGCGGGAGTAGAGCAGTTCTTC,CSAGSLAGVEQFF
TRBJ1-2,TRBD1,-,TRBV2,TGTGCCAGCAGTCGCGCCGGGACAGGGATACCCTATGGCTACACCTTC,CASSRAGTGIPYGYTF
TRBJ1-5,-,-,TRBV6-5,TGTGCCAGCAGTTACGCGGCGGGGGGCCGTGGCCCCCAGCATTTT,CASSYAAGGRGPQHF
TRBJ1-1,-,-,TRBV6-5,TGTGCCAGCAGTTACTCGAAACTGGACGGGAGGGACACTGAAGCTTTCTTT,CASSYSKLDGRDTEAFF
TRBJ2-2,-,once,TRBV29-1,TGCAGCATTGGGCGGAGCACCGGGGAGCTGTATTTT,CSIGRSTGELYF
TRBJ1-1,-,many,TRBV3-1,TGTGCCAGCAGCTCCTTTTGGCAGGGCACTGAAGCTTTCTTT,CASSSFWQGTEAFF
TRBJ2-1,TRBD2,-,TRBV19,TGTGCCAGTTCTCTAGCGGGATTTCACAATGAGCAGTTCTTC,CASSLAGFHNEQFF
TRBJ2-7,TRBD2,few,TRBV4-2,TGTGCCAGCAGCCAAGATGCTAGCGGGAGCTGGCAGTACTTC,CASSQDASGSWQYF
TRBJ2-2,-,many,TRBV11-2,TGTGCCAGCAGCACCGGGACACTGTACACCGGGGAGCTGTTTTTT,CASSTGTLYTGELFF
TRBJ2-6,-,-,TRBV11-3,TGTGCCAGCAGCTCTCCCAAACAGGGCTACTCTGGGGCCAACGTCCTGACTTTC,CASSSPKQGYSGANVLTF
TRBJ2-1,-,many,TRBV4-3,TGCGCCAGCAGCCAAGATGGTTACAATGAGCAGTTCTTC,CASSQDGYNEQFF
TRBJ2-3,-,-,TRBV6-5,TGTGCCAGCAGTTACGTGGTTAGAGATACGCAGTATTTT,CASSYVVRDTQYF
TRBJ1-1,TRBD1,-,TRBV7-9,TGTGCCAGCAGCACCTCTGCAGGGGGTACTGAAGCTTTCTTT,CASSTSAGGTEAFF
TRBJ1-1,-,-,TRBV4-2,TGTGCCAGCAGCCAAGATCTGGGGGTGAAAGCTTTCTTT,CASSQDLGVKAFF
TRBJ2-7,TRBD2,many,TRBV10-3,TGTGCCATCAGTGAGGTTAGCGGGAGACGATCCCTCTACGAGCAGTACTTC,CAISEVSGRRSLYEQYF
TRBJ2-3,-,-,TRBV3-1,TGTGCCAGCAGCCCCGTTCGGGGCGGTGGAACAGATACGCAGTATTTT,CASSPVRGGGTDTQYF
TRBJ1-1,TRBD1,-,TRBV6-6,TGTGCCAGCAGAGTACAGGGGTTTGTCACTGAAGCTTTCTTT,CASRVQGFVTEAFF
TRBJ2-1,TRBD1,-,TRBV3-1,TGTGCCAGCAGCCAAGCCCTCGGACAGGCTCCGTTCTTC,CASSQALGQAPFF
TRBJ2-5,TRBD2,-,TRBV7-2,TGTGCCAGCAGCTTAGGCGGGCTAGCGGGAGGTCGGCAAGAGACCCAGTACTTC,CASSLGGLAGGRQETQYF
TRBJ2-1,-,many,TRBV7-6,TGTGCCAGCGGCCTCACCTACAATGAGCAGTTCTTC,CASGLTYNEQFF
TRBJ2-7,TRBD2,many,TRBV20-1,TGCAGTGCTAGAGATCTGGGGACTAGCGGGATCTACGAGCAGTACTTC,CSARDLGTSGIYEQYF
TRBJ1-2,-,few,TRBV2,TGTGCCAGCAGCTCCGTTACCTATGGCTACACCTTC,CASSSVTYGYTF
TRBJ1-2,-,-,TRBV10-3,TGTGCCATCAGTATTCCCGGGACTACGGGCTATGGCTACACCTTC,CAISIPGTTGYGYTF
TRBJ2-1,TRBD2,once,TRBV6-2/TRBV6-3,TGTGCCAGCAGCCTGACTAGCCTCTTTGGGAGCGAGCAGTTCTTC,CASSLTSLFGSEQFF
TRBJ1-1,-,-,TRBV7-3,TGTGCCAGCAGTCGGGCCGGGTGGAGCACTGAAGCTTTCTTT,CASSRAGWSTEAFF
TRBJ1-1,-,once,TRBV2,TGTGCCAGCAGTCGGGATCTAGGCGCTGAAGCTTTCTTT,CASSRDLGAEAFF
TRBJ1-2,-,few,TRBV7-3,TGTGCCAGCAGCTTACCCCATTCGCTGGGCTACACCTTC,CASSLPHSLGYTF
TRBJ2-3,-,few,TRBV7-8,TGTGCCAGCAGCTTAGGCGGGACAGCAGCTAGCACAGATACGCAGTATTTT,CASSLGGTAASTDTQYF
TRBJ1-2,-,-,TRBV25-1,TGTGCCAGCAGTGACCTCGAGCACGACAGGCGGACGGGCTACACCTTC,CASSDLEHDRRTGYTF
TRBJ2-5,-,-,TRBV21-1,TGTGCCAGCAGCAAAGGGGAAACCGGACCATTAAAGAAGACCCAGTACTTC,CASSKGETGPLKKTQYF